This is a list of T cell receptor beta chains from one sample in a study of blood T cell repertoires in COVID-19. Here immunoSEQ multiplex PCR was the method, and the copy in TCRdb shows in-frame clones only, minus some. The sample holds around 500,000 clones; 88% are singletons and the top ten take about 2%. Sequenced: PBMCs or T cells enriched from blood (not recorded which). The source of these receptors is a woman between 35 and 50 years old who had recovered from COVID-19. Both conserved end residues are trimmed from each CDR3.

>TRBJ1-1|TRBV6-5
ASITQGPRGTEAF
>TRBJ2-7|TRBV3-1/TRBV3-2
ASESGSGNGEQY
>TRBJ1-5|TRBV19
ASSIDPGPDQPQH
>TRBJ2-7|TRBV3-1/TRBV3-2
ASSQGTSGRGPYEQY
>TRBJ1-4|TRBV10-2
ASSDPNSWTNEKLF
>TRBJ2-1|TRBV9
ASSVGQRYNEQF
>TRBJ1-4|TRBV30
AWRRTGVNEKLF
>TRBJ2-1|TRBV11-2
ASSPGGNEQF
>TRBJ2-7|TRBV5-4
ASSSPGLGNYEQY
>TRBJ2-5|TRBV24-1
ATSETASLQETQY
>TRBJ1-4|TRBV20-1
SASHPGEGEKLF
>TRBJ2-3|TRBV18
ASSPDRAEWVDTQY
>TRBJ2-5|TRBV29-1
SVEPRTGLQETQY
>TRBJ2-3|TRBV11-3
ASSPPSSVHSTDTQY
>TRBJ1-1|TRBV28
ATLNGGGTEAF
>TRBJ1-1|TRBV24-1
ATGDSLNTEAF
>TRBJ2-1|TRBV6-4
ASSDSGQDNEQF
>TRBJ2-3|TRBV13
ASSRRDRGPDTQY
>TRBJ2-7|TRBV7-9
ASSLSLVPLEQY
>TRBJ2-7|TRBV4-3
ASSQEWTSGSYEQY
>TRBJ1-3|TRBV5-1
ASSWGVPSSGNTIY
>TRBJ2-1|TRBV19
ASSITSGRSYNEQF
>TRBJ2-7|TRBV9
ASSVEIGRAYEQY
>TRBJ2-1|TRBV14
ASSPWTGGSYNEQF
>TRBJ2-3|TRBV29-1
SGADRVADTQY
>TRBJ2-1|TRBV5-8
ASSFQRGITYNEQF
>TRBJ1-1|TRBV19
ASSLQGWSTEAF
>TRBJ1-5|TRBV2
ASHSGQGSAQPQH
>TRBJ1-6|TRBV6-5
ASSFKDRGSSPLH
>TRBJ1-5|TRBV2
ASSGDTINQPQH
>TRBJ1-1|TRBV18
ASSTGGPGTEAF
>TRBJ2-7|TRBV6-1
ASSEIGASYEQY
>TRBJ2-3|TRBV5-1
ASSLDRQDTQY
>TRBJ1-5|TRBV7-2
ASSSYSNQPQH
>TRBJ1-3|TRBV30
AWSVLSGNTIY
>TRBJ2-2|TRBV5-1
ASSLVSSGADTGELF
>TRBJ2-7|TRBV6-5
AINDKTGHNYEQY
>TRBJ1-2|TRBV28
ASTIGSVGDYGYT
>TRBJ2-7|TRBV6-5
ASSYRGTGSSYEQY
>TRBJ1-5|TRBV28
ASSLGVGPQH
>TRBJ2-7|TRBV13
ASSLGLASYEQY
>TRBJ2-7|TRBV3-1/TRBV3-2
ASSRSHEQY
>TRBJ1-2|TRBV24-1
ATSEGSFYGYT
>TRBJ1-1|TRBV2
ASSWAGMGNTEAF
>TRBJ1-5|TRBV19
ASRLWGVDQPQH
>TRBJ2-5|TRBV24-1
ATSDLFAGEETQY
>TRBJ1-5|TRBV7-9
ASSLDERGLSQPQH
>TRBJ1-2|TRBV10-1
ASSESYRGMGGYT
>TRBJ1-2|TRBV12-5
ASGLQDTGRWNYGYT
>TRBJ2-4|TRBV30
AWAGVAKNIQY
>TRBJ1-2|TRBV18
ASSPGLHNANYGYT
>TRBJ1-5|TRBV1
TSSRRTTGTYSNQPQH